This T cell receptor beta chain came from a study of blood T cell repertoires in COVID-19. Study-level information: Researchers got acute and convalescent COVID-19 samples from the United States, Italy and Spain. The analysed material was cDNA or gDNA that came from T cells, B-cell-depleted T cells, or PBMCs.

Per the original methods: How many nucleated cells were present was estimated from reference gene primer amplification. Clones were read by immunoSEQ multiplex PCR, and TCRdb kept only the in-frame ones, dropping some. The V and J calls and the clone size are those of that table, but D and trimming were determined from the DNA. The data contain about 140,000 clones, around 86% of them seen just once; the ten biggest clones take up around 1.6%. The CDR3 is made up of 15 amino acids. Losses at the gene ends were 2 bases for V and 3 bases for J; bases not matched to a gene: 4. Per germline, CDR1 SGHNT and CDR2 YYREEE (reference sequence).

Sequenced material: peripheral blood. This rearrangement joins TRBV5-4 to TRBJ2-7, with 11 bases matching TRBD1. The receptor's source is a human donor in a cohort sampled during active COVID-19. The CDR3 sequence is CASSFRDRGNYEQYF. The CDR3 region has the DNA TGTGCCAGCAGCTTTCGGGACAGGGGGAACTACGAGCAGTACTTC.